Listed below are T cell receptor beta chains from one sample, sequenced in a study of cytomegalovirus exposure and HLA in healthy donors. Produced via immunoSEQ multiplex PCR; TCRdb's table is partial and in-frame only. The sample has roughly 180,000 clones, 82% seen once. Sequences were obtained from PBMCs. The receptors here all came from a man in his forties in good health and CMV-seronegative. Each CDR3 is given with its conserved first and last residue. D genes are given only for firm matches. Size is omitted from some rows. Given values are once, few, many or a class for expanded clones.

clone_size,j_call,d_call,cdr3_length,v_call,cdr3_aa,cdr3_nt
-,TRBJ1-1,-,12,TRBV11-1,CASSSQDTEAFF,TGTGCCAGCAGCTCACAGGACACTGAAGCTTTCTTT
-,TRBJ2-1,-,15,TRBV6-5,CASSYSSGGYNEQFF,TGTGCCAGCAGTTACTCTTCCGGGGGCTACAATGAGCAGTTCTTC
-,TRBJ2-1,-,12,TRBV27,CASSGSYNEQFF,TGTGCCAGTTCCGGTTCCTACAATGAGCAGTTCTTC
-,TRBJ2-2,-,15,TRBV7-9,CASTRAGVNTGELFF,TGTGCCAGCACGCGGGCTGGAGTGAACACCGGGGAGCTGTTTTTT
-,TRBJ1-5,-,12,TRBV28,CEAHRNNQPQHF,TGTGAGGCTCACAGGAACAATCAGCCCCAGCATTTT
-,TRBJ2-2,TRBD1,15,TRBV28,CASSWDRGASGELFF,TGTGCCAGCAGTTGGGACAGGGGCGCCTCCGGGGAGCTGTTTTTT
-,TRBJ2-6,-,15,TRBV30,CAWRGGAKTPNVLTF,TGTGCCTGGAGGGGGGGAGCCAAAACCCCCAACGTCCTGACTTTC
-,TRBJ1-4,-,15,TRBV5-5,CASSLRARVNEKLFF,TGTGCCAGCAGCTTGAGGGCCAGGGTTAATGAAAAACTGTTTTTT
few,TRBJ2-7,-,16,TRBV7-2,CASSLLAGPPSYEQYF,TGTGCCAGCAGCTTGTTGGCAGGGCCCCCCTCCTACGAGCAGTACTTC
-,TRBJ2-7,TRBD1,15,TRBV5-8,CASSRWGQGRWEQYF,TGTGCCAGCAGTCGGTGGGGACAGGGTCGGTGGGAGCAGTACTTC
-,TRBJ1-2,TRBD1,17,TRBV10-1,CASSETPQGALNYGYTF,TGCGCCAGCAGTGAGACACCACAGGGGGCGCTTAACTATGGCTACACCTTC
-,TRBJ1-6,TRBD1,14,TRBV27,CASTADRGGSPLHF,TGTGCCAGCACCGCTGACAGGGGTGGGTCACCCCTCCACTTT
-,TRBJ2-2,-,16,TRBV6-4,CASSARTGTNTGELFF,TGTGCCAGCAGTGCCCGTACGGGAACGAACACCGGGGAGCTGTTTTTT
few,TRBJ2-7,-,11,TRBV2,CASSPLREQYF,TGTGCCAGCAGCCCCCTACGGGAGCAGTACTTC
-,TRBJ2-1,TRBD1,15,TRBV7-9,CASSPSGGANNEQFF,TGTGCCAGCAGCCCCTCAGGGGGCGCTAACAATGAGCAGTTCTTC
-,TRBJ2-7,TRBD2,18,TRBV18,CASSPLPPTSGGAREQYF,TGTGCCAGCTCACCACTCCCTCCGACTAGCGGGGGGGCCCGGGAGCAGTACTTC
-,TRBJ2-3,TRBD2,18,TRBV5-4,CASSSKMTSGASTDTQYF,TGTGCCAGCAGCTCGAAGATGACTAGCGGGGCTAGCACAGATACGCAGTATTTT
-,TRBJ1-4,-,17,TRBV4-3,CASSQDLRGSTNEKLFF,TGCGCCAGCAGCCAAGATTTAAGGGGATCCACTAATGAAAAACTGTTTTTT
-,TRBJ2-5,TRBD1,15,TRBV9,CASSVTGVFGETQYF,TGTGCCAGCAGCGTGACAGGGGTCTTTGGAGAGACCCAGTACTTC
-,TRBJ2-7,-,14,TRBV6-5,CASSGQSPFYEQYF,TGTGCCAGCAGTGGCCAGTCGCCGTTCTACGAGCAGTACTTC
few,TRBJ1-1,-,11,TRBV5-4,CASNSNTEAFF,TGTGCCAGCAACTCAAACACTGAAGCTTTCTTT
-,TRBJ2-3,-,13,TRBV19,CASSSSGVWAQYF,TGTGCCAGTAGTTCCTCAGGGGTCTGGGCGCAGTATTTT
-,TRBJ2-1,TRBD2,15,TRBV7-2,CASSLVAGGGNEQFF,TGTGCCAGCAGCTTAGTCGCGGGGGGGGGCAATGAGCAGTTCTTC
-,TRBJ2-7,-,13,TRBV30,CAWRATGSYEQYF,TGTGCCTGGAGGGCGACAGGATCCTACGAGCAGTACTTC
once,TRBJ1-4,-,11,TRBV20-1,CSAFTSEKLFF,TGCAGTGCTTTCACTAGTGAAAAACTGTTTTTT
few,TRBJ2-3,TRBD2,15,TRBV4-3,CASSQRREVTDTQYF,TGCGCCAGCAGCCAACGGCGGGAGGTCACAGATACGCAGTATTTT
-,TRBJ2-7,TRBD2,16,TRBV7-6,CASSLTSGRARDEQYF,TGTGCCAGCAGCTTAACCAGCGGGAGGGCCCGGGACGAGCAGTACTTC
-,TRBJ2-1,TRBD2,16,TRBV2,CASSPEGAGGYNEQFF,TGTGCCAGCAGTCCAGAAGGGGCGGGGGGATACAATGAGCAGTTCTTC
-,TRBJ2-3,-,12,TRBV30,CAWERYTDTQYF,TGTGCCTGGGAGAGGTACACAGATACGCAGTATTTT
-,TRBJ1-6,-,16,TRBV7-2,CASSSPGVPKNSPLHF,TGTGCCAGCAGCTCCCCGGGAGTACCGAAGAATTCACCCCTCCACTTT
-,TRBJ1-2,-,16,TRBV7-6,CASSFGAGNPNYGYTF,TGTGCCAGCAGCTTTGGGGCAGGGAATCCTAACTATGGCTACACCTTC
-,TRBJ1-1,-,15,TRBV6-5,CASIGFGGRDTEAFF,TGTGCCAGCATTGGGTTTGGCGGGAGGGACACTGAAGCTTTCTTT
-,TRBJ2-3,-,13,TRBV19,CASSIGTPDTQYF,TGTGCCAGTAGTATAGGGACACCAGATACGCAGTATTTT
-,TRBJ1-1,-,16,TRBV27,CASVHRAFGVNTEAFF,TGTGCCAGCGTTCACAGGGCCTTTGGAGTGAACACTGAAGCTTTCTTT
-,TRBJ2-1,-,15,TRBV7-2,CASSLVQVKSNEQFF,TGTGCCAGCAGCTTAGTACAGGTTAAGTCCAATGAGCAGTTCTTC
few,TRBJ2-5,TRBD1,15,TRBV27,CASSLRRQGAETQYF,TGTGCCAGCAGTTTACGCCGACAGGGGGCGGAGACCCAGTACTTC
-,TRBJ2-5,-,15,TRBV2,CASRRGRAGGETQYF,TGTGCCAGTCGGAGGGGAAGGGCCGGAGGAGAGACCCAGTACTTC
-,TRBJ2-2,-,15,TRBV5-1,CASSLAGGGAGELFF,TGCGCCAGCAGCTTGGCCGGGGGTGGAGCCGGGGAGCTGTTTTTT
-,TRBJ1-1,TRBD1,15,TRBV28,CASSREGARNTEAFF,TGTGCCAGCAGTCGTGAGGGGGCGCGGAACACTGAAGCTTTCTTT
-,TRBJ1-1,-,15,TRBV2,CATSLRKTVGPEAFF,TGTGCCACCAGCCTGAGAAAGACAGTCGGTCCTGAAGCTTTCTTT
few,TRBJ1-1,-,13,TRBV7-9,CASSRTANTEAFF,TGTGCCAGCAGCCGGACAGCCAACACTGAAGCTTTCTTT
-,TRBJ1-1,-,13,TRBV14,CASSQGGNTEAFF,TGTGCCAGCAGCCAAGGCGGTAACACTGAAGCTTTCTTT
once,TRBJ2-1,-,16,TRBV7-2,CASSFHSQEVGGEQFF,TGTGCCAGCAGTTTCCATTCCCAGGAGGTGGGGGGTGAGCAGTTCTTC
few,TRBJ2-5,-,11,TRBV5-4,CASSLSETQYF,TGTGCCAGCAGCTTGAGCGAGACCCAGTACTTC
-,TRBJ1-3,-,15,TRBV27,CASSSYTSSGNTIYF,TGTGCCAGCAGTTCGTACACAAGCTCTGGAAACACCATATATTTT
-,TRBJ2-3,-,15,TRBV5-6,CASSLGGAGTDTQYF,TGTGCCAGCAGCTTGGGCGGGGCCGGTACAGATACGCAGTATTTT
-,TRBJ1-2,TRBD1,15,TRBV7-3,CASSPSLTGGNGYTF,TGTGCCAGCAGCCCAAGTTTAACAGGGGGCAATGGCTACACCTTC
-,TRBJ2-5,TRBD1,13,TRBV19,CASSRDSQETQYF,TGTGCCAGTAGTAGGGACAGCCAAGAGACCCAGTACTTC
-,TRBJ2-5,-,14,TRBV7-3,CASSPREGGAVQYF,TGTGCCAGCAGCCCCAGGGAGGGGGGAGCAGTGCAGTACTTC
-,TRBJ1-1,-,13,TRBV7-9,CASSPGENTEAFF,TGTGCCAGCAGCCCCGGGGAGAACACTGAAGCTTTCTTT
few,TRBJ2-7,-,14,TRBV11-1,CASSGRQVGYEQYF,TGTGCCAGCAGCGGAAGACAGGTAGGCTACGAGCAGTACTTC
-,TRBJ1-4,-,15,TRBV25-1,CASSERDGGDEKLFF,TGTGCCAGCAGTGAGCGGGATGGGGGGGACGAAAAACTGTTTTTT
once,TRBJ2-1,TRBD2,15,TRBV7-8,CASSLASGGWNEQFF,TGTGCCAGCAGCTTGGCTAGCGGGGGTTGGAATGAGCAGTTCTTC
-,TRBJ2-6,-,16,TRBV6-6,CASRNGQSAGANVLTF,TGTGCCAGCAGAAACGGACAGTCGGCTGGGGCCAACGTCCTGACTTTC
-,TRBJ1-5,-,13,TRBV28,CASSLNRDQPQHF,TGTGCCAGCAGTTTAAACAGGGATCAGCCCCAGCATTTT
-,TRBJ2-7,TRBD2,15,TRBV7-9,CASSGLAGGPDEQYF,TGTGCCAGCAGCGGTTTAGCGGGAGGGCCTGACGAGCAGTACTTC
-,TRBJ1-4,TRBD1,15,TRBV28,CASSGDRADDEKLFF,TGTGCCAGCAGTGGGGACAGGGCTGATGATGAAAAACTGTTTTTT